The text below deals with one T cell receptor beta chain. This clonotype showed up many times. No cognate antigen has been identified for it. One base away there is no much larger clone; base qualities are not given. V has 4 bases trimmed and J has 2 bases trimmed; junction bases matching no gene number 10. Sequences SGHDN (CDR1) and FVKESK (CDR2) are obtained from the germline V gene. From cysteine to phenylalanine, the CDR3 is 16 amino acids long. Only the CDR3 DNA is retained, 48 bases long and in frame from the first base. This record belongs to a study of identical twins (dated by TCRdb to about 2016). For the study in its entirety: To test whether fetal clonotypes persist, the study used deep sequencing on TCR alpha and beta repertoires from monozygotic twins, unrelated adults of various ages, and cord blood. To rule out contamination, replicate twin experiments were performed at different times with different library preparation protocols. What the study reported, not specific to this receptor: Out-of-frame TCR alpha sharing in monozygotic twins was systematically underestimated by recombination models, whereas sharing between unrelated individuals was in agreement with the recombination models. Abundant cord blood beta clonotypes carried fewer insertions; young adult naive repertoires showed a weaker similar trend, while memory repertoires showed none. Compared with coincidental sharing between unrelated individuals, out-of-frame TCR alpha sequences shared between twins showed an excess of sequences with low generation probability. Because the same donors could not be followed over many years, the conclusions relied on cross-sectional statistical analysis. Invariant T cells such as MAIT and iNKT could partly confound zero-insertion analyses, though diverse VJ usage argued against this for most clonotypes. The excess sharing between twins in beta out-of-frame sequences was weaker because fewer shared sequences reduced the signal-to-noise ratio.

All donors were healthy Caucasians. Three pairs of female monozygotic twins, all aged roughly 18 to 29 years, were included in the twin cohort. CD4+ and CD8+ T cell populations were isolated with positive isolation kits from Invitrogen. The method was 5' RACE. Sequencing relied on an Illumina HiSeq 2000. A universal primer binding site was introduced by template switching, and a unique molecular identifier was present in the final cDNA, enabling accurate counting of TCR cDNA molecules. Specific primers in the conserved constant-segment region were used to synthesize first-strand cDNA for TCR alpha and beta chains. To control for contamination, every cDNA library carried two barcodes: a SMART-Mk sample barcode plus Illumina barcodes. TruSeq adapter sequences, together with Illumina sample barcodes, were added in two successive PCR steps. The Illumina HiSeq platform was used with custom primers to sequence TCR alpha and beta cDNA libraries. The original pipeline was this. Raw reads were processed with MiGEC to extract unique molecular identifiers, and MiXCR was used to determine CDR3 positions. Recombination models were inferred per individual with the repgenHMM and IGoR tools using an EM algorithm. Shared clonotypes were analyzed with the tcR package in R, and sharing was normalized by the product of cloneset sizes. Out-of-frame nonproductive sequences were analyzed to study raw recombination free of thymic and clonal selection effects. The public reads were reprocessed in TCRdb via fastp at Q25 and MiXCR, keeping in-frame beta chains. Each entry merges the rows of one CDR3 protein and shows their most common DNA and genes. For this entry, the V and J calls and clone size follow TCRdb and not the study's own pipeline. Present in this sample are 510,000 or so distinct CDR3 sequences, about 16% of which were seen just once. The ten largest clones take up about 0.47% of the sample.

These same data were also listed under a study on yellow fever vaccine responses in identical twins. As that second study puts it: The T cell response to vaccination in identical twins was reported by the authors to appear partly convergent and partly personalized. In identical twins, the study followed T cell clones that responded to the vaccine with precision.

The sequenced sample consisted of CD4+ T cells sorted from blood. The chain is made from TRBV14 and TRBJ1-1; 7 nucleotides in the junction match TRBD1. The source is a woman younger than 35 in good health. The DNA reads TGTGCCAGCAGCCTACGGAAGGGGGCTGGTAACACTGAAGCTTTCTTT. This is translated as CASSLRKGAGNTEAFF.